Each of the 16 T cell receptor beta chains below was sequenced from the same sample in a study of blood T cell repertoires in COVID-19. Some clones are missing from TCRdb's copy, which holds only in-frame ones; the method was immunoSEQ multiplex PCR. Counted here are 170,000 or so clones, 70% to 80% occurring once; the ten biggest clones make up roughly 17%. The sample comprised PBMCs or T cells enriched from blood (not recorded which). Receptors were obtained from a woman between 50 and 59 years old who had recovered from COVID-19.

The CDR3: CASSTPPSGASEAFF. The CDR3 DNA sequence: TGTGCCAGTAGTACTCCCCCCAGCGGGGCTTCTGAAGCTTTCTTT. The chain carries TRBV19 and TRBJ1-1, with D perhaps TRBD1 (5 bases). The length of the CDR3 is 15 residues. CDR1 and CDR2 (germline): LNHDA, SQIVND (reference sequence). V was cut by 4 bases and J by 6 bases, with 18 bases left in between.

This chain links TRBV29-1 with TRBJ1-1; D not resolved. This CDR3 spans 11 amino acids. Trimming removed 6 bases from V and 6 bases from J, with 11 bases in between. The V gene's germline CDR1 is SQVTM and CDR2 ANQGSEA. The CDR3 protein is CSVTNPAEAFF. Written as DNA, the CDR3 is TGCAGCGTCACTAATCCCGCTGAAGCTTTCTTT.

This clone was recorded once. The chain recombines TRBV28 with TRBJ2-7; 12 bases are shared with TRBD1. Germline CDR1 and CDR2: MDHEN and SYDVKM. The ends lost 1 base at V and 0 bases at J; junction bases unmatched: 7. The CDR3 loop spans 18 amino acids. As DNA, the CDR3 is TGTGCCAGCAGTTTATTGGGACAGGGGGCCCCTAGCTCCTACGAGCAGTACTTC. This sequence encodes CASSLLGQGAPSSYEQYF.

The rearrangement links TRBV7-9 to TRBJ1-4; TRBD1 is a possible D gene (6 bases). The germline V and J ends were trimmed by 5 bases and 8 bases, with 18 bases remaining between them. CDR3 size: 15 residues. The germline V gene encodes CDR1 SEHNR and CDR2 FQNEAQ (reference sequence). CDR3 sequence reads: CASSQDRSQGEKLFF. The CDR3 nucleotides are TGTGCCAGCAGCCAAGACAGGTCCCAGGGGGAAAAACTGTTTTTT.

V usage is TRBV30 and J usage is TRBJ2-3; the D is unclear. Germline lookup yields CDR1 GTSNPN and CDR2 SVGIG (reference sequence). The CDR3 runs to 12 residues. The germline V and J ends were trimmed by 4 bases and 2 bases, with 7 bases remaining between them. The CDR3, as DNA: TGTGCCTGGACAGCGAACACAGATACGCAGTATTTT. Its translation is CAWTANTDTQYF.

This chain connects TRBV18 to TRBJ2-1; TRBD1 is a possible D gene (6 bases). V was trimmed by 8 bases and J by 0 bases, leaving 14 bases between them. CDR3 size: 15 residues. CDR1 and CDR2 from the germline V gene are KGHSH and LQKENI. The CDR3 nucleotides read TGTGCCAGCCAAGGCCAAGGGGGCTCCTACAATGAGCAGTTCTTC. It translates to CASQGQGGSYNEQFF.

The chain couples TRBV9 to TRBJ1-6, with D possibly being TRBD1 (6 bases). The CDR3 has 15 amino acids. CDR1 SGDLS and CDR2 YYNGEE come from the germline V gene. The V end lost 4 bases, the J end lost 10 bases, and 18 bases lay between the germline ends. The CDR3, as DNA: TGTGCCAGCAGCTTGAACTCAGGGGCGCAATCACCCCTCCACTTT. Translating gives CASSLNSGAQSPLHF.

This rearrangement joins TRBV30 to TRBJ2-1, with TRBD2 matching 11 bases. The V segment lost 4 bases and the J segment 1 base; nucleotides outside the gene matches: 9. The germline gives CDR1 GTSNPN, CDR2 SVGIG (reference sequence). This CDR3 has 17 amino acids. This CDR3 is CAWMTSGIRGSYNEQFF. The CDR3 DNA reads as TGTGCCTGGATGACTAGCGGGATCCGGGGGTCCTACAATGAGCAGTTCTTC. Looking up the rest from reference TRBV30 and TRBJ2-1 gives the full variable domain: SQTIHQWPATLVQPVGSPLSLECTVEGTSNPNLYWYRQAAGRGLQLLFYSVGIGQISSEVPQNLSASRPQDRQFILSSKKLLLSDSGFYLCAWMTSGIRGSYNEQFFGPGTRLTVL.

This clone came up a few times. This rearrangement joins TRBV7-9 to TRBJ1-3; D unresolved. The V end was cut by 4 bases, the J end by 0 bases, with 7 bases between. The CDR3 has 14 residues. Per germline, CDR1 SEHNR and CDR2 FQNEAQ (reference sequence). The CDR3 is CASSYSYSGNTIYF. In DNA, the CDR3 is TGTGCCAGCAGCTACTCCTACTCTGGAAACACCATATATTTT.

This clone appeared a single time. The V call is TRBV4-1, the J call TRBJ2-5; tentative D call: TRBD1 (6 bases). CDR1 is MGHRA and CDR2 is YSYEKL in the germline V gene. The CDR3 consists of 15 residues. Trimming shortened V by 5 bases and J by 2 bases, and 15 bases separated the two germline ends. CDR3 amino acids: CASSLNQDSQETQYF. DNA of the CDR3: TGCGCCAGCAGCTTAAACCAGGACAGTCAAGAGACCCAGTACTTC.

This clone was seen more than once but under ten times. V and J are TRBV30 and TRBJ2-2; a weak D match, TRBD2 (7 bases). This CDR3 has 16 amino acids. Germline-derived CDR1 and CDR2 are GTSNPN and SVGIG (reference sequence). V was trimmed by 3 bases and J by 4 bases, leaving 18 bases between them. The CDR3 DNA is TGTGCCTGGAGCCCGGGGGGCGGAGGGGTCACCGGGGAGCTGTTTTTT. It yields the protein CAWSPGGGGVTGELFF. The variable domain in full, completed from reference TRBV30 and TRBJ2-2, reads SQTIHQWPATLVQPVGSPLSLECTVEGTSNPNLYWYRQAAGRGLQLLFYSVGIGQISSEVPQNLSASRPQDRQFILSSKKLLLSDSGFYLCAWSPGGGGVTGELFFGEGSRLTVL.

The CDR3 here is CATSRDGTGGDEQYF. CDR3 DNA sequence: TGTGCCACCAGCAGAGATGGGACAGGGGGTGACGAGCAGTACTTC. This chain links TRBV15 with TRBJ2-7; 11 bases map to TRBD1. The junction had 3 bases not matched to a gene; V was cut back by 0 bases and J by 5 bases. Germline CDR1 is LNHNV and CDR2 is YYDKDF (reference sequence). The CDR3 is 15 residues long.

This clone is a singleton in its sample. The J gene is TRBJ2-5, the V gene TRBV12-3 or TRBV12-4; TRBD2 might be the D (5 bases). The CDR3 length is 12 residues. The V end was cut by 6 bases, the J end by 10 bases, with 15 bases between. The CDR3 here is CASRAEIGGQYF. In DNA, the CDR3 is TGTGCCAGCAGGGCAGAGATAGGAGGCCAGTACTTC.

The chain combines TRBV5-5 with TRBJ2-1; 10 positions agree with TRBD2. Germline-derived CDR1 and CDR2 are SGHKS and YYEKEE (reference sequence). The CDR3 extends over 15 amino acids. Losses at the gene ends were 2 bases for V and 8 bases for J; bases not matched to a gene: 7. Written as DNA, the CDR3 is TGTGCCAGCAGCTTCGCTAGCGGGAGTGTATATGAGCAGTTCTTC. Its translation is CASSFASGSVYEQFF.

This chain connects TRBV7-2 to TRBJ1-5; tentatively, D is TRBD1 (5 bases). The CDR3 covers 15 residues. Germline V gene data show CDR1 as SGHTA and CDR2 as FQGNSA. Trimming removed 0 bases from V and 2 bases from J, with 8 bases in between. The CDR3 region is CASSLARAGNQPQHF. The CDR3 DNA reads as TGTGCCAGCAGCTTAGCCAGGGCGGGCAATCAGCCCCAGCATTTT. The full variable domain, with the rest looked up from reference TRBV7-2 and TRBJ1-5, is GAGVSQSPSNKVTEKGKDVELRCDPISGHTALYWYRQSLGQGLEFLIYFQGNSAPDKSGLPSDRFSAERTGGSVSTLTIQRTQQEDSAVYLCASSLARAGNQPQHFGDGTRLSIL.

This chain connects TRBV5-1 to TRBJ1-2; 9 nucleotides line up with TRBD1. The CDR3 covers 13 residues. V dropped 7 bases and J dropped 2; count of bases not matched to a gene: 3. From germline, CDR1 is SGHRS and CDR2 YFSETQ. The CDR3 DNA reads TGCGCCAGCTGGGGACAGGGAAACTATGGCTACACCTTC. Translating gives CASWGQGNYGYTF.